What follows is one TCR beta chain and its context. In germline, CDR1 is DFQATT, CDR2 SNEGSKA (reference sequence). There are 15 residues in the CDR3. TCRdb reprocessed the 5' RACE reads and stores each CDR3 protein as one record, lacking DNA. The sample table includes fewer than 200,000 distinct CDR3 sequences. The record originates from a study of monozygotic twins with inflammatory bowel disease. The clonotype originates from a human donor with ulcerative colitis or Crohn's disease, or a healthy co-twin of an affected twin (not recorded which). The source material was blood. The chain employs TRBV20-1 and TRBJ2-7; TCRdb's assignment of TRBD2 cannot be checked, as there is no DNA. This CDR3 reads CSATSGRAFSYEQYF.